Given below is one T cell receptor (beta chain) in context. Its target is unknown. One end of the junction varies from germline; a read error may be responsible. The team produced cDNA through 5'RACE using 10-nucleotide random UMIs. TCRdb re-called the 5' RACE reads with MiXCR, one entry per CDR3 protein. The sample contains about 69,000 distinct CDR3 sequences, approximately 4.1% of which appear only once. The CDR3 contains 12 residues. Germline V lookup: CDR1 MNHNY, CDR2 SVGAGI (reference sequence). These data originate in a study of neurological immune-mediated disorders. Overall study findings and caveats: Across subjects, no CDR3 amino acid sequence appeared in expanded clones of more than one subject, a finding that suggested private repertoires in all groups.

J is TRBJ1-5 and V is TRBV6-6; no definite D call. The sequence was obtained from a man aged 25 to 45 with multiple sclerosis. Input material: PBMCs. The CDR3 DNA follows: TGTGCCAGCAGTCCTTGGAATCAGCCCCAGAATTTT. It encodes CASSPWNQPQNF.